The table lists the clone carrying this TCR gamma chain with a few counts. A far larger clone is one nucleotide away, so this likely arose from a read error. Additional DNA sequences in this sample encode the identical CDR3. The germline V gene has CDR1 GITISATS and CDR2 ISYDGTV (reference sequence). CDR3 length equals 14 residues. Gammadelta T cells were flow-sorted from PBMC into Vgamma9/Vdelta2+ and Vdelta2-negative populations for bulk analysis. The sample belongs to a study of γδ T cells in repeated Plasmodium falciparum infection. Turning to the study itself: Donors were malaria-exposed Malian children or age- and gender-matched Australian children. Some Malian samples span acute malaria episodes; others come from no-transmission periods.

TCRdb called clones anew from the multiplex PCR reads with CATT. The sample records roughly 27,000 gamma-chain clones, around 2.9% being singletons. The chain recombines TRGV9 with TRGJ1 or TRGJ2. The J gene, absent from TCRdb, was called here by matching the DNA to germline. The clonotype comes from a pool of human donors (malaria-infected and uninfected, not separated). Sequencing was performed on gamma-delta T cells from blood. The CDR3 sequence is CALWESTCRGKKLF. In nucleotides, the CDR3 is TGCGCCTTGTGGGAGTCCACGTGCAGGGGTAAGAAACTCTTT.